Listed below are T cell receptor beta chains from one sample, sequenced in a study of cytomegalovirus exposure and HLA in healthy donors. Sequencing used immunoSEQ multiplex PCR; TCRdb keeps in-frame clones, though not all of them. The sample lists about 120,000 clones, 81% seen once, with 3.9% in the top ten. The sample taken for sequencing was PBMCs. The receptor set was obtained from a woman aged 30 to 39 in good health and CMV-seronegative. Both conserved end residues are part of each CDR3. The order of the fields is J gene, D gene, V gene, clone size, CDR3 protein, CDR3 DNA. A D gene is named only where the DNA matches it firmly. Clone size is shown for a subset of rows, as once, few, many or a class of expanded clone.

>TRBJ2-7|.|TRBV2|.
CASSDWTSYEQYF
TGTGCCAGCAGTGATTGGACTTCCTACGAGCAGTACTTC
>TRBJ2-6|.|TRBV28|.
CASSHTGSSGANVLTF
TGTGCCAGCAGCCACACAGGGTCCTCTGGGGCCAACGTCCTGACTTTC
>TRBJ1-2|TRBD1|TRBV5-1|.
CASSWGQGYNYGYTF
TGCGCCAGCAGCTGGGGACAGGGATACAATTATGGCTACACCTTC
>TRBJ2-2|.|TRBV5-1|.
CASSLDGSNTGELFF
TGCGCCAGCAGCTTGGACGGGTCGAACACCGGGGAGCTGTTTTTT
>TRBJ1-1|.|TRBV28|.
CASSLVWAQNTEAFF
TGTGCCAGCAGTTTAGTATGGGCCCAGAACACTGAAGCTTTCTTT
>TRBJ2-1|.|TRBV7-8|once
CASSLEVSGYEQFF
TGTGCCAGCAGCTTAGAAGTTTCGGGTTATGAGCAGTTCTTC
>TRBJ1-1|TRBD1|TRBV19|few
CASNRGRNTEAFF
TGTGCCAGCAACAGGGGGAGGAACACTGAAGCTTTCTTT
>TRBJ2-3|.|TRBV5-1|.
CASSIEWTPGADTQYF
TGCGCCAGCAGCATCGAATGGACCCCGGGGGCAGATACGCAGTATTTT
>TRBJ1-5|.|TRBV6-1|.
CASSENTGFGNQPQHF
TGTGCCAGCAGTGAAAATACAGGGTTCGGGAATCAGCCCCAGCATTTT
>TRBJ2-7|.|TRBV7-8|few
CASSLTDSYEQYF
TGTGCCAGCAGCTTGACAGACTCCTACGAGCAGTACTTC
>TRBJ1-6|.|TRBV9|once
CASSPAEEEGYNSPLHF
TGTGCCAGCAGCCCAGCGGAAGAAGAGGGTTATAATTCACCCCTCCACTTT
>TRBJ2-2|.|TRBV7-7|.
CASSLGRRSDTGELFF
TGTGCTAGCAGCTTGGGCAGACGTTCTGACACCGGGGAGCTGTTTTTT
>TRBJ2-7|.|TRBV5-1|.
CASSFARGEQYF
TGCGCCAGCAGCTTTGCCAGGGGCGAGCAGTACTTC
>TRBJ2-2|.|TRBV27|.
CASGREPAGELFF
TGTGCCAGCGGACGGGAGCCAGCGGGGGAGCTGTTTTTT
>TRBJ1-1|TRBD1|TRBV10-1|.
CASSAIQGARTEAFF
TGCGCCAGCAGTGCCATACAGGGGGCACGGACTGAAGCTTTCTTT
>TRBJ2-3|.|TRBV21-1|.
CASSPGGGRSTDTQYF
TGTGCCAGCAGTCCTGGGGGCGGGAGGAGCACAGATACGCAGTATTTT
>TRBJ2-1|.|TRBV7-8|.
CASSLLSLPGNEQFF
TGTGCCAGCAGCCTACTATCCCTCCCGGGGAATGAGCAGTTCTTC
>TRBJ2-5|.|TRBV7-9|.
CASSLLRSPAQYF
TGTGCCAGCAGCCTTCTGAGGTCCCCGGCCCAGTACTTC
>TRBJ2-5|TRBD2|TRBV5-1|.
CASSLWISGRETQYF
TGCGCCAGCAGCTTGTGGATTAGCGGGAGAGAGACCCAGTACTTC
>TRBJ1-1|.|TRBV7-3|once
CASSLNPGEGTEAFF
TGTGCCAGCAGCTTAAACCCCGGGGAAGGGACTGAAGCTTTCTTT
>TRBJ1-4|.|TRBV19|.
CASSRRQVEKLFF
TGTGCCAGTAGTCGTCGACAGGTTGAAAAACTGTTTTTT
>TRBJ1-4|.|TRBV5-4|.
CASSLRGGSEKLFF
TGTGCCAGCAGCTTGAGAGGAGGCAGTGAAAAACTGTTTTTT
>TRBJ2-7|.|TRBV15|.
CATSALRQGPYEQYF
TGTGCCACCAGCGCCTTGAGGCAGGGTCCCTACGAGCAGTACTTC
>TRBJ2-5|TRBD1|TRBV4-1|.
CASSQDGGQGNGQTQYF
TGCGCCAGCAGCCAAGATGGTGGACAGGGTAACGGACAGACCCAGTACTTC
>TRBJ1-3|TRBD1|TRBV29-1|.
CSVRQGAGNTIYF
TGCAGCGTTCGACAGGGGGCTGGAAACACCATATATTTT
>TRBJ1-5|.|TRBV28|.
CASSEFPEAQHF
TGTGCCAGCAGCGAATTCCCGGAGGCCCAGCATTTT
>TRBJ2-3|TRBD2|TRBV4-3|.
CASSRSSGSLPPDTQYF
TGCGCCAGCAGCAGGTCTAGCGGATCCCTCCCCCCTGATACGCAGTATTTT
>TRBJ1-2|.|TRBV5-4|.
CASTNGARYGYTF
TGTGCCAGCACCAATGGGGCTAGGTATGGCTACACCTTC
>TRBJ2-4|.|TRBV5-6|few
CASSPPGAKNIQYF
TGTGCCAGCAGCCCGCCGGGGGCCAAAAACATTCAGTACTTC
>TRBJ1-1|.|TRBV6-5|.
CACYRGTEAFF
TGTGCCTGCTATCGGGGGACTGAAGCTTTCTTT
>TRBJ2-1|TRBD2|TRBV4-3|.
CASSQESPAGLADHNEQFF
TGCGCCAGCAGCCAAGAGTCGCCGGCGGGACTAGCGGACCACAATGAGCAGTTCTTC
>TRBJ1-5|TRBD1|TRBV4-1|.
CASSQDAGQGFGQPQHF
TGCGCCAGCAGCCAAGATGCGGGACAGGGCTTTGGGCAGCCCCAGCATTTT
>TRBJ1-2|TRBD1|TRBV5-1|.
CASSLLGGSGYGYTF
TGCGCCAGCAGCTTGCTAGGGGGCAGTGGCTATGGCTACACCTTC
>TRBJ2-2|.|TRBV19|.
CASSNPVSTGELFF
TGTGCCAGTAGTAACCCGGTGTCAACCGGGGAGCTGTTTTTT
>TRBJ2-7|TRBD2|TRBV11-3|.
CASSLDRKPLAGSRSYEQYF
TGTGCCAGCAGCTTAGATAGAAAGCCTTTAGCGGGATCACGTTCCTACGAGCAGTACTTC
>TRBJ2-7|.|TRBV7-2|.
CASSVTRTPYEQYF
TGTGCCAGCAGCGTTACTAGGACCCCCTACGAGCAGTACTTC
>TRBJ2-7|TRBD2|TRBV5-1|.
CASSLFLAVNYEQYF
TGCGCCAGCAGCTTGTTCCTAGCGGTGAACTACGAGCAGTACTTC
>TRBJ1-3|.|TRBV7-9|few
CASKGTLGNTIYF
TGTGCCAGCAAGGGGACACTGGGAAACACCATATATTTT
>TRBJ2-1|TRBD2|TRBV6-1|few
CASSDPGRALNEQFF
TGTGCCAGCAGTGATCCCGGGAGGGCCTTGAATGAGCAGTTCTTC
>TRBJ2-6|TRBD1|TRBV6-5|.
CASNDRGLGANVLTF
TGTGCCAGCAATGACAGGGGGCTTGGGGCCAACGTCCTGACTTTC
>TRBJ2-1|.|TRBV27|.
CASSSAWDTTYNEQFF
TGTGCCAGCAGCTCGGCCTGGGACACAACATACAATGAGCAGTTCTTC
>TRBJ1-2|TRBD1|TRBV10-3|.
CAISEARGYGYTF
TGTGCCATCAGTGAGGCCAGGGGGTATGGCTACACCTTC
>TRBJ1-2|TRBD1|TRBV19|.
CASSIVRDSFEGYTF
TGTGCCAGTAGTATAGTCCGGGACAGCTTCGAGGGCTACACCTTC
>TRBJ2-7|.|TRBV5-6|.
CASSSRGAGWGRSYEQYF
TGTGCCAGCAGCTCCCGGGGGGCAGGGTGGGGGAGAAGCTACGAGCAGTACTTC
>TRBJ2-1|.|TRBV10-2|.
CASSEVSVSYNEQFF
TGCGCCAGCAGTGAGGTATCGGTCTCCTACAATGAGCAGTTCTTC
>TRBJ2-1|TRBD2|TRBV7-3|.
CASSLIPTSGGFSYNEQFF
TGTGCCAGCAGCCTAATCCCGACTAGCGGAGGATTCTCCTACAATGAGCAGTTCTTC
>TRBJ2-5|.|TRBV27|.
CASSPRRDKETQYF
TGTGCCAGCAGTCCCCGCAGGGATAAAGAGACCCAGTACTTC
>TRBJ2-7|TRBD1|TRBV29-1|.
CSVGLPGTGRNYEQYF
TGCAGCGTTGGTCTCCCCGGGACAGGAAGGAACTACGAGCAGTACTTC
>TRBJ2-3|.|TRBV5-1|.
CASSLRGVGTDTQYF
TGCGCCAGCAGCTTGAGAGGTGTAGGCACAGATACGCAGTATTTT
>TRBJ2-5|.|TRBV5-1|.
CASSLASLLEETQYF
TGCGCCAGCAGCTTGGCCTCGTTACTGGAAGAGACCCAGTACTTC
>TRBJ2-5|.|TRBV9|.
CASSDRTAYQETQYF
TGTGCCAGCAGCGACCGGACAGCGTACCAAGAGACCCAGTACTTC
>TRBJ2-2|TRBD2|TRBV29-1|.
CSVQGLAGAGELFF
TGCAGCGTCCAGGGACTAGCGGGAGCCGGGGAGCTGTTTTTT
>TRBJ1-2|TRBD1|TRBV19|.
CASSTGQGAALVSDGYTF
TGTGCCAGTAGTACCGGACAGGGGGCTGCTCTAGTTTCGGATGGCTACACCTTC